These T cell receptor beta chains were read from a single sample in a study of Ad26.COV2.S vaccination and SARS-CoV-2 variants. Profiled with immunoSEQ multiplex PCR; TCRdb holds only in-frame clones, not every one. Of 350,000 to 450,000 clones listed, about 85% are singletons. Material: peripheral blood, obtained in a trial of Ad26.COV2.S vaccine versus placebo. Source of these receptors: a person between 18 and 65 years old who received the Ad26.COV2.S COVID-19 vaccine or a placebo. CDR3s include the opening cysteine and the closing phenylalanine or tryptophan. A D gene is named only where the DNA matches it firmly. Clone size is not always given. Where it is, it says once, few, many or a class for expanded clones.

j_call,clone_size,v_call,d_call,cdr3_aa,cdr3_nt
TRBJ2-1,NA,TRBV7-9,TRBD2,CASSLLAGGHNEQFF,TGTGCCAGCAGCTTATTGGCGGGAGGCCACAATGAGCAGTTCTTC
TRBJ1-1,NA,TRBV6-2/TRBV6-3,NA,CASSYVQMNTEAFF,TGTGCCAGCAGTTACGTCCAGATGAACACTGAAGCTTTCTTT
TRBJ2-7,NA,TRBV23-1,NA,CASSQLPDRDFLQYF,TGCGCCAGCAGTCAATTACCGGACCGAGACTTTTTGCAGTACTTC
TRBJ1-2,NA,TRBV19,NA,CASSGQRLGYGYTF,TGTGCCAGTAGTGGACAGCGCCTAGGTTATGGCTACACCTTC
TRBJ2-5,once,TRBV5-4,NA,CASSLAANAPFGETQYF,TGTGCCAGCAGCTTGGCCGCGAACGCCCCGTTTGGGGAGACCCAGTACTTC
TRBJ2-5,NA,TRBV12-5,NA,CASAVARGQETQYF,TGTGCTAGTGCCGTGGCCAGGGGCCAAGAGACCCAGTACTTC
TRBJ1-2,NA,TRBV7-2,NA,CASSLSRIYGYTF,TGTGCCAGCAGCTTAAGCAGAATCTATGGCTACACCTTC
TRBJ2-1,once,TRBV5-4,NA,CASSYEGEQFF,TGTGCCAGCAGCTACGAGGGTGAGCAGTTCTTC
TRBJ2-3,NA,TRBV7-2,NA,CASSGSKDTQYF,TGTGCCAGCAGCGGAAGCAAGGATACGCAGTATTTT
TRBJ2-3,NA,TRBV4-1,NA,CASSQKGSGTDTQYF,TGCGCCAGCAGCCAAAAGGGATCGGGCACAGATACGCAGTATTTT
TRBJ1-4,NA,TRBV7-9,NA,CASSLNQATNEKLFF,TGTGCCAGCAGCTTAAATCAAGCAACTAATGAAAAACTGTTTTTT
TRBJ2-5,NA,TRBV7-6,TRBD2,CASSLGGLAGGPGETQYF,TGTGCCAGCAGCTTAGGAGGACTAGCGGGAGGGCCGGGGGAGACCCAGTACTTC
TRBJ2-1,NA,TRBV9,TRBD2,CASSELAGGVYNEQFF,TGTGCCAGCAGCGAACTAGCGGGAGGGGTATACAATGAGCAGTTCTTC
TRBJ2-7,once,TRBV5-1,NA,CASSGADPTHEQYF,TGCGCCAGCAGTGGAGCAGATCCCACCCACGAGCAGTACTTC
TRBJ2-7,NA,TRBV3-1/TRBV3-2,TRBD2,CASSPSGRAYEQYF,TGTGCCAGCAGCCCCAGCGGGAGGGCCTACGAGCAGTACTTC
TRBJ2-5,NA,TRBV7-9,TRBD2,CASSQNGGETQYF,TGTGCCAGCAGCCAAAACGGGGGGGAGACCCAGTACTTC
TRBJ2-1,once,TRBV19,TRBD2,CASNGGRAYNEQFF,TGTGCCAGTAATGGCGGGAGAGCCTACAATGAGCAGTTCTTC
TRBJ1-5,NA,TRBV12-3/TRBV12-4,NA,CASSLLTVKPQHF,TGTGCCAGCAGTTTATTAACGGTGAAGCCCCAGCATTTT
TRBJ2-7,NA,TRBV13,NA,CASSPEGNSYEQYF,TGTGCCAGCAGCCCTGAGGGGAATTCCTACGAGCAGTACTTC
TRBJ1-5,NA,TRBV7-9,NA,CASSLFGGSNQPQHF,TGTGCCAGCAGCTTATTCGGGGGGAGCAATCAGCCCCAGCATTTT
TRBJ2-1,NA,TRBV7-6,NA,CASSLEGSSSYNEQFF,TGTGCCAGCAGCTTAGAGGGATCCAGCTCCTACAATGAGCAGTTCTTC
TRBJ2-1,NA,TRBV27,TRBD2,CASSLYRGLGNEQFF,TGTGCCAGCAGTTTATACCGGGGACTAGGCAATGAGCAGTTCTTC
TRBJ1-4,NA,TRBV7-2,NA,CASSLGNSNNEKLFF,TGTGCCAGCAGCTTAGGGAACTCCAATAATGAAAAACTGTTTTTT
TRBJ2-7,NA,TRBV21-1,NA,CASTWDRTYEQYF,TGTGCCAGCACCTGGGACAGAACCTACGAGCAGTACTTC
TRBJ2-7,NA,TRBV27,TRBD1,CASSFRGQGYEQYF,TGTGCCAGCAGTTTTAGGGGACAGGGCTACGAGCAGTACTTC
TRBJ2-7,NA,TRBV5-4,TRBD1,CASSHNPTGGAAHEQYF,TGTGCCAGCAGCCACAACCCTACAGGGGGCGCGGCCCACGAGCAGTACTTC
TRBJ1-5,NA,TRBV19,NA,CASQKGGSNQPQHF,TGTGCCAGTCAAAAGGGGGGGAGCAATCAGCCCCAGCATTTT
TRBJ2-7,few,TRBV7-6,TRBD2,CASSSGLADYEQYF,TGTGCCAGCAGCTCGGGACTAGCGGACTACGAGCAGTACTTC
TRBJ2-2,NA,TRBV5-4,NA,CASSLSPTTNTGELFF,TGTGCCAGCAGTTTGTCCCCGACAACCAACACCGGGGAGCTGTTTTTT
TRBJ2-6,few,TRBV28,NA,CASTQSSGANVLTF,TGTGCCAGCACCCAGAGCTCTGGGGCCAACGTCCTGACTTTC
TRBJ2-2,NA,TRBV5-8,NA,CASRTLGPANTGELFF,TGTGCCAGCAGAACCCTCGGGCCCGCGAACACCGGGGAGCTGTTTTTT
TRBJ1-2,NA,TRBV29-1,TRBD1,CSVSKLGQGAEYGYTF,TGCAGCGTTAGTAAATTGGGACAGGGGGCAGAGTATGGCTACACCTTC
TRBJ1-3,NA,TRBV10-3,TRBD1,CATMGGTGSYSGNTIYF,TGTGCCACGATGGGGGGGACAGGATCTTACTCTGGAAACACCATATATTTT
TRBJ2-7,NA,TRBV27,NA,CASSWGLSSYEQYF,TGTGCCAGCAGCTGGGGGCTATCCTCCTACGAGCAGTACTTC
TRBJ2-2,NA,TRBV7-9,NA,CASRQANTGELFF,TGTGCCAGCAGACAGGCGAACACCGGGGAGCTGTTTTTT
TRBJ1-1,NA,TRBV7-9,NA,CASSAQENTEAFF,TGTGCCAGCAGCGCCCAGGAGAACACTGAAGCTTTCTTT
TRBJ1-5,NA,TRBV3-1/TRBV3-2,NA,CASSQEVREGWVNQPQHF,TGTGCCAGCAGCCAAGAAGTAAGAGAGGGTTGGGTCAATCAGCCCCAGCATTTT
TRBJ2-2,NA,TRBV29-1,TRBD1,CSVEEAQGAGELFF,TGCAGCGTTGAAGAAGCACAGGGGGCCGGGGAGCTGTTTTTT
TRBJ1-5,NA,TRBV6-5,NA,CASSRQTLGQPQHF,TGTGCCAGCAGTCGCCAGACCTTGGGTCAGCCCCAGCATTTT
TRBJ2-1,NA,TRBV27,TRBD2,CASSLAGGWNNEQFF,TGTGCCAGCAGTTTGGCGGGAGGATGGAACAATGAGCAGTTCTTC
TRBJ1-5,NA,TRBV4-1,TRBD1,CASSQGNRGWTQPQHF,TGCGCCAGCAGCCAAGGTAACAGGGGATGGACTCAGCCCCAGCATTTT